A selection of T cell receptor beta chains follows, all from one sample in a study of patients and donors after allogeneic stem cell transplantation. TCRdb recomputed calls from the RT-PCR reads with MiXCR, one row per CDR3 protein. The sample contains fewer than 30,000 distinct CDR3 sequences, approximately 42% of which appear only once. The source material was blood, either unsorted or a sorted T cell fraction (not recorded which). Receptor source: a human donor who was either an allogeneic HSCT recipient or a stem cell or donor lymphocyte infusion donor (not recorded which). It is not recorded whose cells these are; they may come from a transplant donor. The CDR3 runs from the conserved cysteine through the conserved F or W. A D gene is named only where the DNA matches it firmly. Clone sizes are given selectively: once, few, many, or a class where the clone is expanded.

V	J	D	size	CDR3	DNA
TRBV15	TRBJ2-4	TRBD1	NA	CATSRGQGAKNIQYF	TGTGCCACCAGCAGAGGACAGGGGGCCAAAAACATTCAGTACTTC
TRBV27	TRBJ2-7	NA	NA	CASSSASRGSYEQYF	TGTGCCAGCAGCTCAGCATCGAGGGGCTCCTACGAGCAGTACTTC
TRBV5-1	TRBJ1-5	NA	NA	CASSLQGGRQPQHF	TGCGCCAGCAGCTTGCAAGGGGGACGACAGCCCCAGCATTTT
TRBV5-1	TRBJ2-5	NA	NA	CASSLVLEETQYF	TGCGCCAGCAGCTTGGTGTTGGAAGAGACCCAGTACTTC
TRBV20-1	TRBJ1-4	NA	few	CSARDSANEKLFF	TGCAGTGCTAGGGACAGTGCTAATGAAAAACTGTTTTTT
TRBV10-2	TRBJ2-1	NA	few	CASRRGGNEQFF	TGCGCCAGCCGGAGGGGTGGCAATGAGCAGTTCTTC
TRBV27	TRBJ1-6	TRBD1	NA	CASRTQGERSPLHF	TGTGCCAGCAGAACTCAGGGGGAGCGTTCACCCCTCCACTTT
TRBV12-3/TRBV12-4	TRBJ1-6	NA	few	CASSLQDLSPLHF	TGTGCCAGCAGTTTACAGGACCTTTCACCCCTCCACTTT
TRBV3-1	TRBJ2-1	TRBD2	few	CASSRSAGGNEQFF	TGTGCCAGCAGCCGGTCGGCGGGAGGGAATGAGCAGTTCTTC
TRBV19	TRBJ2-3	NA	few	CASEDRTTDTQYF	TGTGCCAGTGAGGACCGGACTACAGATACGCAGTATTTT
TRBV7-2	TRBJ1-3	TRBD1	NA	CASSRDRVEGNTIYF	TGTGCCAGCAGCCGTGACAGGGTGGAAGGAAACACCATATATTTT
TRBV9	TRBJ1-2	TRBD1	NA	CASSVEGGFGYTF	TGTGCCAGCAGCGTAGAAGGGGGCTTTGGCTACACCTTC
TRBV2	TRBJ2-7	NA	NA	CASSEEAPEQYF	TGTGCCAGCAGTGAAGAGGCACCCGAGCAGTACTTC
TRBV28	TRBJ2-7	TRBD2	NA	CASSSFWSSGRNYEQYF	TGTGCCAGCAGTTCCTTCTGGAGTAGCGGGAGAAACTACGAGCAGTACTTC
TRBV5-1	TRBJ1-5	TRBD1	NA	CASSFPLGQGNQPQHF	TGCGCCAGCAGCTTCCCTCTGGGACAGGGGAATCAGCCCCAGCATTTT
TRBV6-1	TRBJ1-5	TRBD1	NA	CASSGDRGDQPQHF	TGTGCCAGCAGTGGAGACAGGGGCGATCAGCCCCAGCATTTT
TRBV18	TRBJ1-4	NA	NA	CASSPKLGKLFF	TGTGCCAGCTCACCTAAACTAGGAAAACTGTTTTTT
TRBV9	TRBJ2-3	NA	NA	CASSAPQVDTQYF	TGTGCCAGCAGCGCTCCACAGGTCGATACGCAGTATTTT
TRBV7-6	TRBJ2-3	TRBD1	NA	CASSKGQGRADTQYF	TGTGCCAGCAGCAAGGGACAGGGGAGGGCAGATACGCAGTATTTT
TRBV7-7	TRBJ2-5	NA	NA	CASSLRRSETQYF	TGTGCCAGCAGCTTAAGGCGGAGCGAGACCCAGTACTTC
TRBV3-1	TRBJ1-6	NA	NA	CASSPFHETILAQSSYNSPLHF	TGTGCCAGCAGCCCTTTCCACGAGACAATCTTGGCCCAAAGCTCCTATAATTCACCCCTCCACTTT
TRBV24-1	TRBJ2-6	TRBD1	many	CATGGQGFGANVLTF	TGTGCCACCGGTGGACAGGGTTTTGGGGCCAACGTCCTGACTTTC
TRBV20-1	TRBJ2-7	TRBD1	NA	CSARDPSGTAFSYEQYF	TGCAGTGCTAGAGACCCCTCCGGGACAGCGTTCTCCTACGAGCAGTACTTC
TRBV14	TRBJ2-1	NA	NA	CASSQGKKQFF	TGTGCCAGCAGCCAAGGGAAGAAGCAGTTCTTC
TRBV29-1	TRBJ1-1	NA	few	CSVEGRNTEAFF	TGCAGCGTTGAAGGCAGGAACACTGAAGCTTTCTTT
TRBV6-5	TRBJ2-3	NA	NA	CASSTGRNTQYF	TGTGCCAGCAGTACAGGGCGAAATACGCAGTATTTT
TRBV7-6	TRBJ1-1	TRBD1	NA	CASSSRTGGTEAFF	TGTGCCAGCAGCTCGAGGACAGGGGGCACTGAAGCTTTCTTT
TRBV29-1	TRBJ1-1	NA	NA	CSVQGLEAFF	TGCAGCGTACAGGGCCTTGAAGCTTTCTTT
TRBV7-2	TRBJ2-3	NA	NA	CASSLARIVADTQYF	TGTGCCAGCAGCTTAGCGCGAATAGTGGCAGATACGCAGTATTTT
TRBV3-1	TRBJ1-1	NA	NA	CASSQRWAGENTEAFF	TGTGCCAGCAGCCAAAGATGGGCTGGGGAGAACACTGAAGCTTTCTTT
TRBV5-1	TRBJ1-1	TRBD1	many	CASSGQAVGTEAFF	TGCGCCAGCAGCGGACAGGCGGTGGGGACTGAAGCTTTCTTT
TRBV6-1	TRBJ2-1	TRBD2	NA	CASRSFSGRNNEQFF	TGTGCCAGCAGATCCTTTAGCGGGAGAAACAATGAGCAGTTCTTC
TRBV29-1	TRBJ2-4	TRBD1	many	CSVAIQGAKNIQYF	TGCAGCGTAGCCATACAGGGGGCCAAAAACATTCAGTACTTC
TRBV2	TRBJ1-5	NA	few	CASTKDSVYSNQPQHF	TGTGCCAGCACCAAGGACAGCGTTTATAGCAATCAGCCCCAGCATTTT
TRBV5-6	TRBJ2-3	NA	NA	CASSLNRQDTQYF	TGTGCCAGCAGCTTGAACAGGCAAGATACGCAGTATTTT
TRBV28	TRBJ2-7	NA	NA	CASSVTGVPYEQYF	TGTGCCAGCAGTGTGACAGGCGTTCCCTACGAGCAGTACTTC
TRBV6-2/TRBV6-3	TRBJ1-5	NA	NA	CAGSRQGLGNQPQHF	TGTGCCGGCAGTCGTCAGGGTTTGGGGAATCAGCCCCAGCATTTT
TRBV4-2	TRBJ2-1	NA	few	CASSQRGYNEQFF	TGTGCCAGCAGCCAACGGGGATACAATGAGCAGTTCTTC
TRBV7-8	TRBJ1-5	NA	few	CASSWDYLQYSNQPQHF	TGTGCCAGCAGCTGGGATTATTTGCAATATAGCAATCAGCCCCAGCATTTT
TRBV6-6	TRBJ1-5	TRBD1	NA	CASSYSKGAGSNQPQHF	TGTGCCAGCAGTTACTCTAAGGGGGCGGGTAGCAATCAGCCCCAGCATTTT
TRBV4-1	TRBJ1-3	TRBD1	NA	CASSQQGDPGNTIYF	TGCGCCAGCAGCCAACAGGGGGACCCTGGAAACACCATATATTTT
TRBV18	TRBJ2-7	TRBD1	few	CASSPGQGAYEQYF	TGTGCCAGCTCACCGGGACAGGGGGCTTACGAGCAGTACTTC
TRBV4-1	TRBJ1-5	TRBD1	once	CASRSGILQGAFGQPQHF	TGCGCCAGCAGATCAGGGATTCTACAGGGGGCGTTTGGTCAGCCCCAGCATTTT
TRBV5-1	TRBJ1-2	TRBD1	many	CASSPGGYYGYTF	TGCGCCAGCAGCCCAGGGGGCTACTATGGCTACACCTTC